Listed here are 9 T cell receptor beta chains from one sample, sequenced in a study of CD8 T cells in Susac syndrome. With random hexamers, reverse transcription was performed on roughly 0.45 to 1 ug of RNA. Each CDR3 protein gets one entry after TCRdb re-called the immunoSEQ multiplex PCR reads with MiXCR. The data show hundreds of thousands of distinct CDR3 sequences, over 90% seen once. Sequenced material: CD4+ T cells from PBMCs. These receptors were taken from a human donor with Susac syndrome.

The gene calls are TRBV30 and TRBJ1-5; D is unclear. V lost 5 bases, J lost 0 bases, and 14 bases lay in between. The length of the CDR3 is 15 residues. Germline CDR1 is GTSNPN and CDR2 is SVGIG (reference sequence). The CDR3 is CAWDREGDSNQPQHF. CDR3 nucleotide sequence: TGTGCCTGGGATCGGGAGGGCGATAGCAATCAGCCCCAGCATTTT.

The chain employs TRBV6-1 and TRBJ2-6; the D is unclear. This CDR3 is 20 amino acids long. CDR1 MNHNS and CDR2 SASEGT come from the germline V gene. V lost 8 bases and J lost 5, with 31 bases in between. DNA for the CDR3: TGTGCCAGCTACCCCAGGCGGCATACCGGGTCTCTGGGCAGGGCCAACGTCCTGACTTTC. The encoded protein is CASYPRRHTGSLGRANVLTF.

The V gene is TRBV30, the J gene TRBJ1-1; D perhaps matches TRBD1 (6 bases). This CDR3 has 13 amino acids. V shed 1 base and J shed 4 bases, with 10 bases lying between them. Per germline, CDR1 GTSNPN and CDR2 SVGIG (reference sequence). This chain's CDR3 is CAWSARGGTEAFF. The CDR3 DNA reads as TGTGCCTGGAGTGCCCGAGGGGGCACTGAAGCTTTCTTT.

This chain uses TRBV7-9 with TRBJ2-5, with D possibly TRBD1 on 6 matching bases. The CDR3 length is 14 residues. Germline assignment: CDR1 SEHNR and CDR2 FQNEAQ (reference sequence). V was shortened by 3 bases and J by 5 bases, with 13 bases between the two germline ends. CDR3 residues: CASSFVGRGETQYF. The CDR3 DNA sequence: TGTGCCAGCAGCTTCGTCGGCAGGGGTGAGACCCAGTACTTC.

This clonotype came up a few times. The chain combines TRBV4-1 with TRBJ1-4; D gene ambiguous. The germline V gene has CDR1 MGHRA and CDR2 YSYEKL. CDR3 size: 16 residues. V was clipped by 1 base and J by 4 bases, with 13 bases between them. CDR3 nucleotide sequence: TGCGCCAGCAGCCAAGTACGCGACTGGGTTAATGAAAAACTGTTTTTT. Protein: CASSQVRDWVNEKLFF.

CDR3 sequence (DNA): TGTGCCAGCAGTAAGAACCAAGAGACCCAGTACTTC. It is translated as CASSKNQETQYF. This chain joins TRBV7-2 and TRBJ2-5; D remains ambiguous. CDR1 SGHTA and CDR2 FQGNSA come from the germline V gene. The V and J ends lost 6 bases and 0 bases respectively, with 5 bases between them. The CDR3 length is 12 residues. Combining the CDR3 with reference TRBV7-2 and TRBJ2-5 gives the whole variable domain GAGVSQSPSNKVTEKGKDVELRCDPISGHTALYWYRQSLGQGLEFLIYFQGNSAPDKSGLPSDRFSAERTGGSVSTLTIQRTQQEDSAVYLCASSKNQETQYFGPGTRLLVL.

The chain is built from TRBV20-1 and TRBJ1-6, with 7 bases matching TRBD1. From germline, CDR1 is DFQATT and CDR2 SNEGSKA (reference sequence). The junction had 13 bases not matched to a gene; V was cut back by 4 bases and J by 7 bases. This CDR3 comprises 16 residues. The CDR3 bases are TGCAGTGCTACGTCCCCGCCGACAGGGATGAATTCACCCCTCCACTTT. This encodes CSATSPPTGMNSPLHF.

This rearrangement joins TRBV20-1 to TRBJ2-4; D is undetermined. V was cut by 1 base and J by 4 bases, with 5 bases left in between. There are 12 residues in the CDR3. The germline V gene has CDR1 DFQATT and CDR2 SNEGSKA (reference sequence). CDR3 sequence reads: CSARVQKNIQYF. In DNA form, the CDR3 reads TGCAGTGCTAGAGTACAGAAAAACATTCAGTACTTC.

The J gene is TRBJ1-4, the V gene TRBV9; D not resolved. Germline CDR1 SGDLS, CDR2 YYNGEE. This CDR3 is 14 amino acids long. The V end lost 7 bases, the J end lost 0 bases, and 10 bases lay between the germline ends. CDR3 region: CASSQTPTNEKLFF. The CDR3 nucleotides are TGTGCCAGCTCCCAGACACCAACTAATGAAAAACTGTTTTTT.